Listed below are T cell receptor beta chains from one sample, sequenced in a study of shared clonotypes between healthy human individuals. The table came from immunoSEQ multiplex PCR; TCRdb's copy has only in-frame clones and leaves some out. This table has about 490,000 clones, more than 65% appearing once. Sequences were obtained from PBMCs. The receptors originated from a woman between 40 and 55 years old in good health. Some clones in this sample may be carry-over from other donors' samples. Both conserved end residues are part of each CDR3. A D gene is named only where the DNA matches it firmly. The size entry is marked missing in some rows and otherwise reads once, few, many or a size class.

CDR3 protein: CASSPASYEQYF
CDR3 DNA: TGTGCCAGCAGCCCAGCCTCCTACGAGCAGTACTTC
V gene: TRBV28
J gene: TRBJ2-7
clone size: .
D gene: .

CDR3 protein: CASSLKAGGVVEQFF
CDR3 DNA: TGTGCCAGCAGTTTGAAGGCGGGAGGGGTTGTTGAGCAGTTCTTC
V gene: TRBV28
J gene: TRBJ2-1
clone size: .
D gene: TRBD2

CDR3 protein: CASSVLAGAVYNEQFF
CDR3 DNA: TGTGCCAGCAGTGTCTTAGCGGGAGCAGTCTACAATGAGCAGTTCTTC
V gene: TRBV6-4
J gene: TRBJ2-1
clone size: few
D gene: TRBD2

CDR3 protein: CASSLDRTSGRNEQFF
CDR3 DNA: TGTGCCAGCAGCTTAGACAGGACTAGCGGGAGAAATGAGCAGTTCTTC
V gene: TRBV7-9
J gene: TRBJ2-1
clone size: .
D gene: TRBD2

CDR3 protein: CASSQSTGSSSYEQYF
CDR3 DNA: TGCGCCAGCAGCCAGTCCACCGGATCGAGCTCCTACGAGCAGTACTTC
V gene: TRBV4-3
J gene: TRBJ2-7
clone size: .
D gene: .

CDR3 protein: CASSFAGSQETQYF
CDR3 DNA: TGTGCCAGCAGTTTCGCCGGGAGTCAAGAGACCCAGTACTTC
V gene: TRBV28
J gene: TRBJ2-5
clone size: .
D gene: .

CDR3 protein: CASSEGGPSYNEQFF
CDR3 DNA: TGTGCCAGCAGTGAGGGGGGGCCCTCCTACAATGAGCAGTTCTTC
V gene: TRBV6-6
J gene: TRBJ2-1
clone size: .
D gene: .

CDR3 protein: CASSRGLDEKLFF
CDR3 DNA: TGTGCCAGCAGCCGAGGGTTGGATGAAAAACTGTTTTTT
V gene: TRBV5-4
J gene: TRBJ1-4
clone size: few
D gene: .

CDR3 protein: CASSERPGNTGELFF
CDR3 DNA: TGTGCCAGCAGTGAAAGGCCAGGGAACACCGGGGAGCTGTTTTTT
V gene: TRBV6-1
J gene: TRBJ2-2
clone size: many
D gene: .

CDR3 protein: CASTRKDPRDEQFF
CDR3 DNA: TGTGCCAGCACCCGAAAGGATCCTCGGGATGAGCAGTTCTTC
V gene: TRBV27
J gene: TRBJ2-1
clone size: .
D gene: .

CDR3 protein: CASSPSGTGLYEQYF
CDR3 DNA: TGTGCCAGCAGTCCATCAGGGACAGGGCTCTACGAGCAGTACTTC
V gene: TRBV28
J gene: TRBJ2-7
clone size: .
D gene: TRBD1

CDR3 protein: CASSRPRGTGDGNEKLFF
CDR3 DNA: TGTGCCAGCAGCCGCCCCCGAGGGACAGGGGACGGTAATGAAAAACTGTTTTTT
V gene: TRBV28
J gene: TRBJ1-4
clone size: .
D gene: TRBD1

CDR3 protein: CASSLVGGAEQYF
CDR3 DNA: TGTGCCAGCAGTTTAGTAGGAGGGGCCGAGCAGTACTTC
V gene: TRBV28
J gene: TRBJ2-7
clone size: .
D gene: .

CDR3 protein: CASSLDVGTKYF
CDR3 DNA: TGCGCCAGCAGCTTGGACGTCGGCACCAAGTACTTC
V gene: TRBV5-1
J gene: TRBJ2-7
clone size: .
D gene: .

CDR3 protein: CASSPPGQGSQPQHF
CDR3 DNA: TGTGCCAGTAGCCCCCCGGGACAGGGAAGTCAGCCCCAGCATTTT
V gene: TRBV19
J gene: TRBJ1-5
clone size: .
D gene: TRBD1

CDR3 protein: CASSRPGEKGEQFF
CDR3 DNA: TGTGCCAGCAGCCGTCCCGGGGAGAAGGGTGAGCAGTTCTTC
V gene: TRBV7-9
J gene: TRBJ2-1
clone size: .
D gene: .

CDR3 protein: CASSEGGRAEAFF
CDR3 DNA: TGTGCCAGCAGTGAAGGAGGGAGGGCCGAAGCTTTCTTT
V gene: TRBV2
J gene: TRBJ1-1
clone size: .
D gene: .

CDR3 protein: CAHGGTGNTIYF
CDR3 DNA: TGTGCCCATGGGGGAACTGGAAACACCATATATTTT
V gene: TRBV12-5
J gene: TRBJ1-3
clone size: .
D gene: .

CDR3 protein: CARWKGDYGYTF
CDR3 DNA: TGTGCCCGTTGGAAAGGGGACTATGGCTACACCTTC
V gene: TRBV30
J gene: TRBJ1-2
clone size: .
D gene: .

CDR3 protein: CASTQAGGQETQYF
CDR3 DNA: TGTGCCAGCACCCAGGCCGGGGGCCAAGAGACCCAGTACTTC
V gene: TRBV2
J gene: TRBJ2-5
clone size: once
D gene: .

CDR3 protein: CASSQGGGNYNEQFF
CDR3 DNA: TGTGCCAGCAGCCAAGGTGGTGGGAACTACAATGAGCAGTTCTTC
V gene: TRBV4-2
J gene: TRBJ2-1
clone size: .
D gene: .

CDR3 protein: CASSLRGPPYEQYF
CDR3 DNA: TGCGCCAGCAGCTTAAGGGGTCCCCCCTACGAGCAGTACTTC
V gene: TRBV5-1
J gene: TRBJ2-7
clone size: .
D gene: .

CDR3 protein: CASSERTTGYTQYF
CDR3 DNA: TGTGCCAGCAGTGAAAGGACTACCGGCTATACGCAGTATTTT
V gene: TRBV2
J gene: TRBJ2-3
clone size: .
D gene: .

CDR3 protein: CASSREGLGNQPQHF
CDR3 DNA: TGTGCCAGCTCACGGGAAGGCTTGGGCAATCAGCCCCAGCATTTT
V gene: TRBV18
J gene: TRBJ1-5
clone size: once
D gene: .

CDR3 protein: CASSYSRDRFYNEQFF
CDR3 DNA: TGTGCCAGCAGTTACTCGCGGGACAGATTCTACAATGAGCAGTTCTTC
V gene: TRBV6-5
J gene: TRBJ2-1
clone size: .
D gene: .

CDR3 protein: CASSDRARGNTIYF
CDR3 DNA: TGTGCCAGCAGTGACAGGGCTCGAGGAAACACCATATATTTT
V gene: TRBV5-8
J gene: TRBJ1-3
clone size: .
D gene: TRBD1

CDR3 protein: CASSLVPGARDGYTF
CDR3 DNA: TGCGCCAGCAGCTTGGTCCCGGGGGCTCGGGATGGCTACACCTTC
V gene: TRBV5-1
J gene: TRBJ1-2
clone size: .
D gene: .

CDR3 protein: CASSQGPHAGTDTQYF
CDR3 DNA: TGCGCCAGCAGCCAGGGTCCCCACGCTGGCACAGATACGCAGTATTTT
V gene: TRBV4-1
J gene: TRBJ2-3
clone size: many
D gene: .

CDR3 protein: CASSLGGSSYNEQFF
CDR3 DNA: TGTGCCAGCAGCTTGGGCGGGAGCTCCTACAATGAGCAGTTCTTC
V gene: TRBV5-4
J gene: TRBJ2-1
clone size: .
D gene: TRBD2

CDR3 protein: CAISLWPNNQPQHF
CDR3 DNA: TGTGCCATCAGCCTGTGGCCGAACAATCAGCCCCAGCATTTT
V gene: TRBV10-3
J gene: TRBJ1-5
clone size: .
D gene: .

CDR3 protein: CASSQDAGGNYGYTF
CDR3 DNA: TGTGCCAGCAGCCAAGATGCGGGGGGCAACTATGGCTACACCTTC
V gene: TRBV14
J gene: TRBJ1-2
clone size: .
D gene: .

CDR3 protein: CASSLGGGAGVDEQYF
CDR3 DNA: TGTGCCAGCAGCCTGGGCGGAGGGGCGGGAGTGGACGAGCAGTACTTC
V gene: TRBV5-4
J gene: TRBJ2-7
clone size: few
D gene: TRBD2

CDR3 protein: CSAWTGGNEKLFF
CDR3 DNA: TGCAGCGCTTGGACAGGGGGCAATGAAAAACTGTTTTTT
V gene: TRBV29-1
J gene: TRBJ1-4
clone size: .
D gene: TRBD1

CDR3 protein: CASSPPGTANSYEQYF
CDR3 DNA: TGTGCCAGCTCTCCACCCGGGACCGCGAACTCCTACGAGCAGTACTTC
V gene: TRBV18
J gene: TRBJ2-7
clone size: .
D gene: .

CDR3 protein: CASSLGPHYEQYF
CDR3 DNA: TGCGCCAGCAGCTTGGGCCCCCACTACGAGCAGTACTTC
V gene: TRBV5-1
J gene: TRBJ2-7
clone size: many
D gene: .

CDR3 protein: CASSEMGQNQPQHF
CDR3 DNA: TGTGCCAGCAGTGAAATGGGACAGAATCAGCCCCAGCATTTT
V gene: TRBV6-1
J gene: TRBJ1-5
clone size: .
D gene: TRBD1

CDR3 protein: CASTPGPNNEQFF
CDR3 DNA: TGTGCCAGCACCCCGGGACCCAACAATGAGCAGTTCTTC
V gene: TRBV6-6
J gene: TRBJ2-1
clone size: .
D gene: .

CDR3 protein: CASSQDRNQPQHF
CDR3 DNA: TGTGCCAGCAGCCAAGACAGGAATCAGCCCCAGCATTTT
V gene: TRBV6-1
J gene: TRBJ1-5
clone size: .
D gene: .

CDR3 protein: CASGRTPNQPQHF
CDR3 DNA: TGTGCCAGCGGACGGACCCCCAATCAGCCCCAGCATTTT
V gene: TRBV6-1
J gene: TRBJ1-5
clone size: once
D gene: .

CDR3 protein: CASSIASRQFF
CDR3 DNA: TGTGCCAGTAGTATAGCCAGCAGGCAGTTCTTC
V gene: TRBV19
J gene: TRBJ2-1
clone size: few
D gene: .

CDR3 protein: CASTASRGQQPQHF
CDR3 DNA: TGTGCCAGCACCGCAAGCAGGGGGCAACAGCCCCAGCATTTT
V gene: TRBV2
J gene: TRBJ1-5
clone size: once
D gene: TRBD1

CDR3 protein: CASRGIGMFF
CDR3 DNA: TGTGCCAGTCGCGGGATTGGTATGTTCTTC
V gene: TRBV19
J gene: TRBJ2-1
clone size: .
D gene: .

CDR3 protein: CASSLPDTVADTQYF
CDR3 DNA: TGCGCCAGCAGCTTGCCGGACACTGTGGCAGATACGCAGTATTTT
V gene: TRBV5-1
J gene: TRBJ2-3
clone size: many
D gene: .

CDR3 protein: CAIKDRGPNTEAFF
CDR3 DNA: TGTGCCATCAAGGACAGGGGGCCGAACACTGAAGCTTTCTTT
V gene: TRBV10-3
J gene: TRBJ1-1
clone size: .
D gene: TRBD1